Below are 27 T cell receptor beta chains sequenced from a single sample in a study of T-cell reconstitution after alpha-beta-depleted transplantation in children. The library targeted TCRbeta and was prepared with unique molecular identifiers. TCRdb itself ran the PCR reads through MiXCR, one entry per CDR3 protein. Of 60,000 to 85,000 distinct CDR3 sequences in the sample, 15% to 20% are singletons; the top ten hold roughly half. Sample: PBMCs, mostly from graft donor cells, taken 360 days after TCRalphabeta/CD19-depleted stem cell transplant. The receptors were gathered from a male patient between 2 and 10 years old who had a stem cell transplant for acute lymphoblastic leukemia, so the T cells may come from the graft donor.

The chain joins TRBV27 to TRBJ2-3; TRBD2 aligns across 9 bases. CDR1 and CDR2 (germline): MNHEY, SMNVEV (reference sequence). V shed 6 bases and J 6 bases; nucleotides not matched to a gene: 4. The CDR3 extends over 13 amino acids. The CDR3 DNA follows: TGTGCCAGCAGGGCTAGCGGGACGGATACGCAGTATTTT. This translates into CASRASGTDTQYF.

This clonotype was seen only a few times. The chain couples TRBV3-1 to TRBJ2-7; the match to TRBD2 covers 7 bases. After removal of 0 bases from V and 5 bases from J, the junction contained 7 bases not matched to a gene. The germline gives CDR1 LGHDT, CDR2 YNNKEL (reference sequence). The length of the CDR3 is 15 residues. The chain's CDR3 is CASSQEGGRIHEQYF. CDR3 bases: TGTGCCAGCAGCCAAGAAGGCGGGAGAATCCACGAGCAGTACTTC.

This clonotype was recorded many times. This chain joins TRBV28 and TRBJ2-6; D may correspond to TRBD1 or TRBD2 (5 bases each). The CDR3 runs 18 residues. Germline V gene data show CDR1 as MDHEN and CDR2 as SYDVKM. Trimming took off 1 base at V and 5 bases at J, with 18 bases between the two ends. CDR3 protein: CASSLLGTSGIRANVLTF. DNA for the CDR3: TGTGCCAGCAGTTTATTGGGGACCTCCGGTATCCGGGCCAACGTCCTGACTTTC.

The gene calls are TRBV4-2 and TRBJ2-7; tentatively, D is TRBD1 or TRBD2 (5 bases each). CDR3 size: 13 residues. Trimming took 5 bases from V and 6 from J, leaving 14 bases between them. CDR1 is LGHNA and CDR2 is YNFKEQ in the germline V gene. CDR3 sequence reads: CASSARLRGEQYF. The DNA for the CDR3 is TGTGCCAGCAGCGCTAGACTAAGGGGCGAGCAGTACTTC.

This clonotype was observed a handful of times. V and J are TRBV5-1 and TRBJ2-5; possible D gene TRBD1, 6 bases. The germline V and J ends were trimmed by 0 bases and 4 bases, with 19 bases remaining between them. Germline-derived CDR1 and CDR2 are SGHRS and YFSETQ. This CDR3 has 17 residues. As DNA, the CDR3 is TGCGCCAGCAGCTTGGGACTAAGGGGGACGTGGGGAGAGACCCAGTACTTC. Protein sequence: CASSLGLRGTWGETQYF.

Judged by abundance, this clonotype is medium-sized (0.01 to 0.1%). The gene calls are TRBV29-1 and TRBJ2-7, with unresolved D. Germline-derived CDR1 and CDR2 are SQVTM and ANQGSEA. The V gene lost 7 bases and the J gene lost 4 bases, with 8 bases spanning the gap. This CDR3 is built from 10 residues. As DNA, the CDR3 is TGCAGCGACCCAAAATACGAGCAGTACTTC. Encoded protein: CSDPKYEQYF.

The chain recombines TRBV5-1 with TRBJ2-1; 13 positions agree with TRBD2. This CDR3 has 16 amino acids. V shed 0 bases and J 7 bases; nucleotides not matched to a gene: 4. CDR1 is SGHRS and CDR2 is YFSETQ in the germline V gene. DNA for the CDR3: TGCGCCAGCAGCTTGGGGACTAGCGGGAGTTCGAATGAGCAGTTCTTC. Translating gives CASSLGTSGSSNEQFF.

V and J are TRBV12-3 or TRBV12-4 and TRBJ2-1; TRBD2 is a possible D gene (5 bases). The CDR3 runs to 13 residues. The V gene lost 6 bases and the J gene lost 9 bases, with 15 bases spanning the gap. For the CDR3, the DNA is TGTGCCAGCAGGTCGAGGATAGCGTCTGAGCAGTTCTTC. This translates into CASRSRIASEQFF.

There are a few counts of this clonotype. The V gene is TRBV12-3 or TRBV12-4, the J gene TRBJ2-5; 9 positions match TRBD2. J was trimmed by 7 bases and V by 4 bases; bases with no gene match: 16. CDR3 length: 17 amino acids. The CDR3 protein is CASSYPGTSSSQGTQYF. The CDR3, as DNA: TGTGCCAGCAGTTACCCCGGGACTAGCTCCTCTCAGGGGACCCAGTACTTC.

This clonotype has a handful of counts. The chain employs TRBV12-3 or TRBV12-4 and TRBJ2-7; D call uncertain. Trimming removed 3 bases from V and 0 bases from J, with 9 bases in between. The CDR3 runs 14 residues. CDR3 in amino acids: CASSLSGPSYEQYF. In nucleotides, the CDR3 is TGTGCCAGCAGTTTGTCGGGCCCCTCCTACGAGCAGTACTTC.

The chain joins TRBV6-6 to TRBJ2-7; D uncertain. The CDR3 sequence is 13 residues long. The germline V gene encodes CDR1 MNHNY and CDR2 SVGAGI (reference sequence). Trimming removed 3 bases at V and 4 bases at J, with 10 bases between. DNA for the CDR3: TGTGCCAGCAGTTATTACATGGGTTACGAGCAGTACTTC. Amino acid sequence: CASSYYMGYEQYF.

This clonotype was seen repeatedly, ten times or more. The chain recombines TRBV5-1 with TRBJ2-2; the D is unclear. Per the germline V gene, CDR1 is SGHRS and CDR2 is YFSETQ. This CDR3 contains 16 residues. With 1 base removed from V and 1 base from J, the gap between germline ends came to 11 bases. The CDR3 spells CASSLRSTLNTGELFF. The DNA for the CDR3 is TGCGCCAGCAGCTTGAGGTCCACCTTGAACACCGGGGAGCTGTTTTTT.

This clonotype has more than one count but fewer than ten. The chain recombines TRBV5-1 with TRBJ2-7, with 12 bases fitting TRBD2. The junction had 5 bases not matched to a gene; V was cut back by 5 bases and J by 5 bases. The CDR3 loop spans 14 amino acids. Per the germline V gene, CDR1 is SGHRS and CDR2 is YFSETQ. This CDR3 reads CASSRTSGNNEQYF. The DNA for the CDR3 is TGCGCCAGCAGTCGGACTAGCGGGAATAACGAGCAGTACTTC.

The V gene is TRBV12-3 or TRBV12-4, the J gene TRBJ2-1; D is perhaps TRBD2 (5 bases). The CDR3 runs to 16 residues. The germline V and J ends were trimmed by 4 bases and 7 bases, with 20 bases remaining between them. The CDR3 here is CASSSGGPMGANEQFF. CDR3 sequence (DNA): TGTGCCAGCAGTTCAGGTGGCCCCATGGGAGCTAATGAGCAGTTCTTC.

This clonotype was seen at least ten times. This chain connects TRBV18 to TRBJ2-3; 7 nucleotides align to TRBD2. Germline CDR1 KGHSH, CDR2 LQKENI. The V gene end was trimmed by 3 bases and the J gene end by 5 bases; junction bases not matched to a gene: 11. CDR3 length: 16 amino acids. As DNA, the CDR3 is TGTGCCAGCTCACCTACGTCGAGGGGACTACTAGATACGCAGTATTTT. It translates to CASSPTSRGLLDTQYF.

This clonotype turned up a few times. The rearrangement uses TRBV10-1 and TRBJ1-4, with 7 bases matching TRBD1. Germline V lookup: CDR1 WNHNN, CDR2 SYGVQD (reference sequence). V shed 5 bases and J 6 bases; nucleotides not matched to a gene: 3. The CDR3 consists of 13 residues. The CDR3 is CASSRTGDEKLFF. Here the CDR3 DNA reads TGCGCCAGCAGTCGGACAGGCGATGAAAAACTGTTTTTT.

This clonotype was seen more than once but under ten times. The rearrangement links TRBV11-2 to TRBJ2-5; tentatively, D is TRBD1 or TRBD2 (5 bases each). Germline values: CDR1 SGHAT, CDR2 FQNNGV. There are 17 residues in the CDR3. Trimming shortened V by 1 base and J by 4 bases, and 19 bases separated the two germline ends. As DNA, the CDR3 is TGTGCCAGCAGCTTAGCCCCAAAGGGACGGTTCGGAGAGACCCAGTACTTC. Encoded protein: CASSLAPKGRFGETQYF.

A few counts support this clonotype. The chain employs TRBV4-1 and TRBJ2-7, with a possible D match to TRBD1 (6 bases). The CDR3 extends over 17 amino acids. Germline V gives CDR1 MGHRA, CDR2 YSYEKL. V lost 1 base and J lost 4, with 20 bases in between. The CDR3 coding sequence is TGCGCCAGCAGCCAAGTAGCCCCGGGACAAGGGCCGTACGAGCAGTACTTC. This gives the protein CASSQVAPGQGPYEQYF.

This clonotype was picked up many times. This chain links TRBV11-1 with TRBJ2-5; D is perhaps TRBD2 (6 bases). The CDR3 has 15 amino acids. With 3 bases removed from V and 5 bases from J, the gap between germline ends came to 16 bases. Germline V gene data show CDR1 as SGHAT and CDR2 as FQDESV (reference sequence). CDR3 protein: CASSLGGVVEETQYF. The CDR3 nucleotides are TGTGCCAGCAGCTTGGGGGGAGTTGTTGAGGAGACCCAGTACTTC.

This clonotype was counted between two and nine times. The J gene is TRBJ1-1, the V gene TRBV11-3; no clear D. The CDR3 has 14 amino acids. Trimming cost V 7 bases and J 1 base, with 13 bases left between them. CDR1 and CDR2 (germline): SGHNT, YENEEA. CDR3 nucleotides: TGTGCCAGCACAAAAGGACGTACGAACACTGAAGCTTTCTTT. Amino acid sequence: CASTKGRTNTEAFF.

This chain links TRBV7-9 with TRBJ2-7; 10 bases align to TRBD1. Germline CDR1 SEHNR, CDR2 FQNEAQ (reference sequence). The CDR3 spans 15 residues. The V gene end was trimmed by 3 bases and the J gene end by 5 bases; junction bases not matched to a gene: 7. The CDR3 DNA reads TGTGCCAGCAGCTTGGGGAGGGACAGGGGCCACGAGCAGTACTTC. This gives the protein CASSLGRDRGHEQYF. The full variable domain, rest sourced from reference TRBV7-9 and TRBJ2-7, is DTGVSQNPRHKITKRGQNVTFRCDPISEHNRLYWYRQTLGQGPEFLTYFQNEAQLEKSRLLSDRFSAERPKGSFSTLEIQRTEQGDSAMYLCASSLGRDRGHEQYFGPGTRLTVT.

The J gene is TRBJ2-1, the V gene TRBV20-1, with D hard to call. V was cut by 2 bases and J by 3 bases, with 11 bases left in between. The CDR3 covers 14 residues. CDR1 is DFQATT and CDR2 is SNEGSKA in the germline V gene (reference sequence). CDR3 coding DNA: TGCAGTGCTAGACCTCTCCTAGTCTACAATGAGCAGTTCTTC. Translating gives CSARPLLVYNEQFF.

This clonotype was seen a few times. The chain couples TRBV10-3 to TRBJ2-7; possibly TRBD2 for D (6 bases). Trimming removed 2 bases at V and 5 bases at J, with 10 bases between. Germline V gene sequence: CDR1 ENHRY, CDR2 SYGVKD. The CDR3 extends over 13 amino acids. CDR3 sequence reads: CAISERERDEQYF. Written as DNA, the CDR3 is TGTGCCATCAGTGAGCGGGAGAGGGACGAGCAGTACTTC.

This clonotype came up a few times. The V and J genes are TRBV28 and TRBJ2-5; unclear D gene. CDR1 MDHEN and CDR2 SYDVKM come from the germline V gene. The CDR3 length is 12 residues. Trimming removed 6 bases at V and 5 bases at J, with 10 bases between. In DNA form, the CDR3 reads TGTGCCAGCAGCCGGGCTTGGGAGACCCAGTACTTC. Translated, it gives CASSRAWETQYF.

The chain has TRBV7-9 and TRBJ2-7; D uncertain. The CDR3 has 13 amino acids. Germline V gives CDR1 SEHNR, CDR2 FQNEAQ (reference sequence). V was shortened by 3 bases and J by 3 bases, with 9 bases between the two germline ends. The CDR3 here is CASSFDWGYEQYF. CDR3 bases: TGTGCCAGCAGCTTCGATTGGGGCTACGAGCAGTACTTC.

The chain employs TRBV5-1 and TRBJ1-2; tentative D call: TRBD1 (6 bases). CDR1 is SGHRS, CDR2 YFSETQ, per germline. Trimming removed 6 bases at V and 2 bases at J, with 14 bases between. This CDR3 spans 14 amino acids. The CDR3 loop is CASKEGGLNYGYTF. CDR3 sequence (DNA): TGCGCCAGCAAGGAGGGGGGGCTGAACTATGGCTACACCTTC.

In its sample, this clonotype was seen many times. V and J are TRBV12-3 or TRBV12-4 and TRBJ1-1; D remains ambiguous. Trimming left V 6 bases short and J 3 bases short, with 17 bases between. This CDR3 has 15 residues. The CDR3 coding sequence is TGTGCCAGCAGGTCGGCTTCTTTAGGACACACTGAAGCTTTCTTT. This encodes CASRSASLGHTEAFF.